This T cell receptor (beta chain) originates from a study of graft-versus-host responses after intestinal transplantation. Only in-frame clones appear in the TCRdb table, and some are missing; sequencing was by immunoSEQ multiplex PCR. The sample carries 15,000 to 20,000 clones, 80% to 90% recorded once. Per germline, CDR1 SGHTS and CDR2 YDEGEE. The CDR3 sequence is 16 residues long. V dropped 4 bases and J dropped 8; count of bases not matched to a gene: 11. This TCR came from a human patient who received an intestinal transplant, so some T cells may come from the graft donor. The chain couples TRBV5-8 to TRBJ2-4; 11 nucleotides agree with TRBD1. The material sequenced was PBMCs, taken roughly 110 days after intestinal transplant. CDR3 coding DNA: TGTGCCAGCAGCACTTATCGGACAGGGGGCTGGGACATTCAGTACTTC. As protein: CASSTYRTGGWDIQYF.